The 18 T cell receptor beta chains below all came from one sample that was sequenced in a study of neurological immune-mediated disorders. TCRdb reprocessed the 5' RACE reads via MiXCR and lists one record per CDR3 protein. The data show about 50,000 distinct CDR3 sequences, roughly 10% seen once. This sample's time point: longitudinal time-point 1 (baseline). Material for sequencing was PBMCs. These receptors all stem from a woman aged 40 to 50 in good health.

At least ten counts were recorded for this clonotype. The V and J genes are TRBV3-1 and TRBJ1-1; D not certain. Trimming took 0 bases from V and 11 from J, leaving 16 bases between them. The CDR3 covers 14 residues. Germline V gene lookup returns CDR1 LGHDT and CDR2 YNNKEL (reference sequence). The CDR3: CASSQDRLEGWAFF. The CDR3 bases are TGTGCCAGCAGCCAAGACCGGCTGGAGGGCTGGGCTTTCTTT. The full variable domain, its missing parts supplied by reference TRBV3-1 and TRBJ1-1, is DTAVSQTPKYLVTQMGNDKSIKCEQNLGHDTMYWYKQDSKKFLKIMFSYNNKELIINETVPNRFSPKSPDKAHLNLHINSLELGDSAVYFCASSQDRLEGWAFFGQGTRLTVV.

The J gene is TRBJ2-7, the V gene TRBV10-3, with D perhaps being TRBD1 or TRBD2 (5 bases each). This CDR3 comprises 14 residues. V was cut by 11 bases and J by 2 bases, with 19 bases left in between. Germline CDR1 reads ENHRY; CDR2 reads SYGVKD. CDR3 nucleotide sequence: TGTGCCGTTCGCTTAGGGACGGGGACCTACGAGCAGTACTTC. Protein product: CAVRLGTGTYEQYF.

This clonotype was recorded at least ten times. CDR3 sequence: CASSPAGQGERNEQFF. The DNA for the CDR3 is TGTGCCAGCAGTCCCGCTGGACAGGGCGAACGCAATGAGCAGTTCTTC. V and J are TRBV7-8 and TRBJ2-1; the match to TRBD1 covers 8 bases. Germline CDR1 SGHVS, CDR2 FQNEAQ. The length of the CDR3 is 16 residues. Trimming removed 6 bases from V and 6 bases from J; junction bases left unmatched: 13.

The chain links TRBV19 to TRBJ1-5; 9 nucleotides align to TRBD1. The CDR3 spans 13 residues. Germline V gene data show CDR1 as LNHDA and CDR2 as SQIVND (reference sequence). The trim removed 6 bases at V and 7 bases at J, leaving 4 bases unmatched. CDR3 protein: CASRGQGIQPQHF. CDR3 nucleotide sequence: TGTGCCAGTAGAGGACAGGGGATCCAGCCCCAGCATTTT.

This clonotype showed up many times. The gene calls are TRBV2 and TRBJ1-1; D might be TRBD1 (5 bases). The V end lost 4 bases, the J end lost 0 bases, and 9 bases lay between the germline ends. Germline assignment: CDR1 SNHLY and CDR2 FYNNEI. The length of the CDR3 is 14 residues. CDR3 sequence reads: CASSVLGVNTEAFF. The CDR3 DNA reads as TGTGCCAGCAGTGTGCTGGGGGTGAACACTGAAGCTTTCTTT.

This clonotype occurred many times. The chain couples TRBV15 to TRBJ2-3; TRBD2 matches 11 bases. Germline trimming cut 4 bases from V and 0 bases from J; bases unmatched to any gene: 6. The CDR3 covers 17 residues. Germline lookup yields CDR1 LNHNV and CDR2 YYDKDF (reference sequence). CDR3 protein: CATSKGRLAGSTDTQYF. In DNA form, the CDR3 reads TGTGCCACCAGCAAGGGCCGACTAGCGGGGAGCACAGATACGCAGTATTTT. The full variable domain, in which reference TRBV15 and TRBJ2-3 provide the parts outside the CDR3, is DAMVIQNPRYQVTQFGKPVTLSCSQTLNHNVMYWYQQKSSQAPKLLFHYYDKDFNNEADTPDNFQSRRPNTSFCFLDIRSPGLGDTAMYLCATSKGRLAGSTDTQYFGPGTRLTVL.

This clonotype was seen many times. The rearrangement links TRBV7-2 to TRBJ1-2; D remains unclear. Deletions cut 1 base from V and 0 bases from J, with 6 bases between. Germline V CDR1 and CDR2: SGHTA, FQGNSA. The CDR3 covers 14 residues. The CDR3 region is CASSLEGANYGYTF. In nucleotides, the CDR3 is TGTGCCAGCAGCTTAGAAGGAGCTAACTATGGCTACACCTTC.

This clonotype appeared many times. The chain recombines TRBV5-1 with TRBJ1-1; D is uncertain. The CDR3 covers 13 residues. Trimming left V 4 bases short and J 5 bases short, with 12 bases between. The germline CDR1 and CDR2 sequences are SGHRS and YFSETQ. CDR3 region: CASSAAGSTEAFF. CDR3 DNA: TGCGCCAGCAGCGCGGCAGGTTCTACTGAAGCTTTCTTT.

Comment on this clonotype: This may come from a read error, since a much larger clone is one base off. The conserved phenylalanine or tryptophan is not found at the CDR3 terminus, so this likely reflects a read error. The V call is TRBV5-5, the J call TRBJ2-7, with TRBD1 as a possible D gene (5 bases). V was trimmed by 0 bases and J by 1 base, leaving 14 bases between them. The CDR3 length is 16 residues. Per germline, CDR1 SGHKS and CDR2 YYEKEE (reference sequence). The CDR3 sequence: CASSLALIQGSYEQYL. CDR3 coding DNA: TGTGCCAGCAGCTTGGCCTTGATTCAGGGATCCTACGAGCAGTACCTC.

Ten or more counts support this clonotype. The rearrangement joins TRBV15 to TRBJ2-1; D remains unclear. The CDR3 contains 14 residues. Germline assignment: CDR1 LNHNV and CDR2 YYDKDF (reference sequence). The ends were cut back, 0 bases at V and 8 bases at J, with 11 bases in the middle. The CDR3 region is CATSRDRSGYEQFF. The CDR3 DNA reads TGTGCCACCAGCAGAGATCGTTCCGGGTATGAGCAGTTCTTC.

Many counts were recorded for this clonotype. The chain couples TRBV5-1 to TRBJ2-2, with 7 bases identical to TRBD2. The CDR3 covers 15 residues. The ends lost 4 bases at V and 3 bases at J; junction bases unmatched: 6. CDR1 and CDR2 (germline): SGHRS, YFSETQ. CDR3 loop: CASSQRGRDTGELFF. Written as DNA, the CDR3 is TGCGCCAGCAGCCAACGGGGGAGGGACACCGGGGAGCTGTTTTTT. Full variable domain (remainder filled in from reference TRBV5-1 and TRBJ2-2): KAGVTQTPRYLIKTRGQQVTLSCSPISGHRSVSWYQQTPGQGLQFLFEYFSETQRNKGNFPGRFSGRQFSNSRSEMNVSTLELGDSALYLCASSQRGRDTGELFFGEGSRLTVL.

This clonotype showed up many times. The J gene is TRBJ2-7, the V gene TRBV6-2 or TRBV6-3; TRBD2 agrees at 12 bases. V was pared by 10 bases and J by 4 bases, with 8 bases of the junction left unmatched. The germline V gene has CDR1 MNHEY and CDR2 SVGEGT. The CDR3 covers 14 residues. CDR3 nucleotide sequence: TGTGCCACCCGTACTAGCGGGGGGAGGTACGAGCAGTACTTC. The encoded protein is CATRTSGGRYEQYF.

Concerning this clonotype: The limits of the CDR3 on the DNA are not certain, so only TCRdb's listed CDR3 is given. This chain uses TRBV5-1 with TRBJ1-1; the table names TRBD1, a call not compared with the DNA. The CDR3 totals 22 residues, both ends included. Germline CDR1 and CDR2: SGHRS and YFSETQ. The CDR3 spells CASSFYICSARGGAGSDTEAFF.

In its sample, this clonotype was seen many times. The J gene is TRBJ2-1, the V gene TRBV29-1, with D unclear. Per the germline V gene, CDR1 is SQVTM and CDR2 is ANQGSEA. The CDR3 contains 16 residues. The V gene lost 0 bases and the J gene lost 0 bases, with 12 bases spanning the gap. CDR3 sequence: CSVEDPDRRSYNEQFF. The CDR3 region has the DNA TGCAGCGTTGAAGATCCGGACCGACGCTCCTACAATGAGCAGTTCTTC.

This clonotype was counted many times. This chain links TRBV5-1 with TRBJ1-4, with D possibly matching TRBD1 (6 bases). The length of the CDR3 is 13 residues. Per germline, CDR1 SGHRS and CDR2 YFSETQ. The germline V and J ends were trimmed by 2 bases and 8 bases, with 10 bases remaining between them. CDR3 nucleotide sequence: TGCGCCAGCAGCTTCGGGCAGGGGGAAAAACTGTTTTTT. The encoded protein is CASSFGQGEKLFF.

This clonotype was counted ten times or more. The chain joins TRBV24-1 to TRBJ2-3, with 9 bases matching TRBD2. This CDR3 contains 17 residues. Germline lookup yields CDR1 KGHDR and CDR2 SFDVKD. V shed 4 bases and J 2 bases; nucleotides not matched to a gene: 9. CDR3 nucleotide sequence: TGTGCCACCAGTGAAAAACCCGGACTAGCGAACACAGATACGCAGTATTTT. Translation gives CATSEKPGLANTDTQYF.

This clonotype was detected many times. J is TRBJ1-1 and V is TRBV4-1, with D possibly matching TRBD1 (5 bases). Germline CDR1 reads MGHRA; CDR2 reads YSYEKL. This CDR3 region has 18 residues. Trimming removed 1 base at V and 2 bases at J, with 20 bases between. This CDR3 is CASSQAPLTGRSNTEAFF. Here the CDR3 DNA reads TGCGCCAGCAGCCAAGCCCCCCTGACGGGGCGCAGTAACACTGAAGCTTTCTTT.

This clonotype was seen ten or more times. The J gene is TRBJ2-1, the V gene TRBV20-1, with a possible D match to TRBD2 (5 bases). CDR3 length: 15 amino acids. Trimming took off 0 bases at V and 2 bases at J, with 11 bases between the two ends. The germline gives CDR1 DFQATT, CDR2 SNEGSKA (reference sequence). The CDR3 nucleotides read TGCAGTGCTAGAGATAGGCGGGTCCCCTACAATGAGCAGTTCTTC. Encoded protein: CSARDRRVPYNEQFF.